This passage covers 23 T cell receptor beta chains from one sample sequenced in a study of T cells after yellow fever vaccination. TCRdb ran MiXCR on the 5' RACE reads and lists one entry per CDR3 protein. The sample consists of under 600,000 distinct CDR3 sequences, approximately 15% of them appearing once. This material consisted of PBMCs, taken on the day of the yellow fever booster vaccination. These receptors all stem from a man aged 30 to 45 who received the YFV17D yellow fever vaccine.

This clonotype was seen a handful of times. The rearrangement joins TRBV10-2 to TRBJ2-3; the D is unclear. Germline CDR1 is WSHSY and CDR2 is SAAADI. Trimming stripped 8 bases from V and 3 bases from J, with 15 bases between. The CDR3 has 14 amino acids. CDR3 DNA: TGCGCCAGCTCTATGGCAGGCCGGACAGATACGCAGTATTTT. Protein: CASSMAGRTDTQYF.

This clonotype turned up a few times. The chain combines TRBV4-2 with TRBJ2-1, with TRBD2 matching over 16 bases. V was pared by 4 bases and J by 7 bases, with 4 bases of the junction left unmatched. This CDR3 spans 16 amino acids. CDR1 is LGHNA, CDR2 YNFKEQ, per germline. CDR3 in amino acids: CASSPGTSGRGNEQFF. CDR3 DNA sequence: TGTGCCAGCAGCCCTGGGACTAGCGGGAGGGGGAATGAGCAGTTCTTC.

There are many counts of this clonotype. The chain links TRBV5-6 to TRBJ2-7; D uncertain. The germline CDR1 and CDR2 sequences are SGHDT and YYEEEE. The CDR3 runs 12 residues. V lost 0 bases, J lost 6 bases, and 7 bases lay in between. The CDR3 here is CASSLVRSEQYF. The CDR3 DNA reads TGTGCCAGCAGCTTGGTCCGGAGCGAGCAGTACTTC.

The CDR3 sequence is CASSPTGTRVYEQYF. CDR3 in DNA: TGTGCCAGCAGCCCGACAGGGACGCGCGTTTACGAGCAGTACTTC. The chain links TRBV7-2 to TRBJ2-7; 7 bases are a match to TRBD1. This CDR3 spans 15 amino acids. The germline V gene encodes CDR1 SGHTA and CDR2 FQGNSA. After removal of 5 bases from V and 4 bases from J, the junction contained 11 bases not matched to a gene. Supplemented by reference TRBV7-2 and TRBJ2-7, the full variable domain reads GAGVSQSPSNKVTEKGKDVELRCDPISGHTALYWYRQSLGQGLEFLIYFQGNSAPDKSGLPSDRFSAERTGGSVSTLTIQRTQQEDSAVYLCASSPTGTRVYEQYFGPGTRLTVT.

There are a few counts of this clonotype. The chain couples TRBV19 to TRBJ2-2; D is uncertain. The germline V gene encodes CDR1 LNHDA and CDR2 SQIVND (reference sequence). V was trimmed by 6 bases and J by 6 bases, leaving 8 bases between them. The CDR3 has 12 amino acids. CDR3 sequence reads: CASRQRAGELFF. The CDR3 coding sequence is TGTGCCAGTAGGCAAAGGGCCGGGGAGCTGTTTTTT.

This clonotype showed up just a few times. The chain has TRBV7-2 and TRBJ2-7; D may be TRBD1 (5 bases). Trimming left V 5 bases short and J 2 bases short, with 13 bases between. Looked up from germline, CDR1 is SGHTA and CDR2 is FQGNSA. The CDR3 extends over 14 amino acids. The CDR3 nucleotides are TGTGCCAGCAGCCCTACAGGCAGGACCTACGAGCAGTACTTC. It is translated as CASSPTGRTYEQYF.

This clonotype was counted between two and nine times. The V gene is TRBV20-1, the J gene TRBJ2-4, with D perhaps matching TRBD1 (6 bases). Germline loops: CDR1 DFQATT, CDR2 SNEGSKA (reference sequence). The CDR3 sequence is 14 residues long. Trimming left V 0 bases short and J 9 bases short, with 15 bases between. CDR3 amino acids: CSAREGTHLGIQYF. The CDR3, as DNA: TGCAGTGCTAGAGAGGGGACACATCTTGGCATTCAGTACTTC.

This clonotype has a count of ten or more. CDR3 nucleotides: TGCGCCAGCAGCTTGAGGGGTGATAGCAATCAGCCCCAGCATTTT. Translated: CASSLRGDSNQPQHF. The V call is TRBV5-1, the J call TRBJ1-5; perhaps TRBD1 as D (5 bases). This CDR3 spans 15 amino acids. Germline loops: CDR1 SGHRS, CDR2 YFSETQ. V lost 1 base to trimming and J lost 0 bases, with 8 bases between them. Drawing the rest from reference TRBV5-1 and TRBJ1-5, the complete variable domain is KAGVTQTPRYLIKTRGQQVTLSCSPISGHRSVSWYQQTPGQGLQFLFEYFSETQRNKGNFPGRFSGRQFSNSRSEMNVSTLELGDSALYLCASSLRGDSNQPQHFGDGTRLSIL.

A few counts support this clonotype. The rearrangement joins TRBV9 to TRBJ2-7, with D maybe TRBD2 (5 bases). The V gene lost 6 bases and the J gene lost 0 bases, with 13 bases spanning the gap. Germline V gene lookup returns CDR1 SGDLS and CDR2 YYNGEE. The CDR3 consists of 14 residues. CDR3 region: CASTAGLSSYEQYF. Here the CDR3 DNA reads TGTGCCAGCACCGCGGGTTTGAGCTCCTACGAGCAGTACTTC.

This clonotype came up a few times. The chain links TRBV20-1 to TRBJ2-1, with 9 bases identical to TRBD1. CDR1 and CDR2 (germline): DFQATT, SNEGSKA (reference sequence). There are 12 residues in the CDR3. V was pared by 4 bases and J by 6 bases, with 1 base of the junction left unmatched. The CDR3 loop is CSATGQGNEQFF. In DNA, the CDR3 is TGCAGTGCTACGGGACAGGGCAATGAGCAGTTCTTC.

Written as DNA, the CDR3 is TGTGCCAGCAGTTCCGGACAGGGTCGCTACGAGCAGTACTTC. It yields the protein CASSSGQGRYEQYF. The chain links TRBV12-3 or TRBV12-4 to TRBJ2-7; 8 bases fit TRBD1. This CDR3 has 14 residues. V lost 4 bases and J lost 3; bases outside the gene matches: 5.

In this sample, this clonotype turned up a few times. The chain is built from TRBV27 and TRBJ2-7; tentative D call: TRBD1 (6 bases). V lost 3 bases and J lost 0, with 12 bases in between. The germline CDR1 and CDR2 sequences are MNHEY and SMNVEV (reference sequence). The CDR3 has 15 amino acids. CDR3 in DNA: TGTGCCAGCAGTTTCAGGACAGAAACCTCCTACGAGCAGTACTTC. Residues: CASSFRTETSYEQYF.

This clonotype was seen a few times. V and J are TRBV7-2 and TRBJ2-7; D remains ambiguous. Germline lookup yields CDR1 SGHTA and CDR2 FQGNSA. There are 15 residues in the CDR3. Trimming removed 2 bases at V and 0 bases at J, with 11 bases between. This CDR3 reads CASSLTEQSSYEQYF. As DNA, the CDR3 is TGTGCCAGCAGCTTAACGGAACAAAGCTCCTACGAGCAGTACTTC. Variable domain in full (rest from reference TRBV7-2 and TRBJ2-7): GAGVSQSPSNKVTEKGKDVELRCDPISGHTALYWYRQSLGQGLEFLIYFQGNSAPDKSGLPSDRFSAERTGGSVSTLTIQRTQQEDSAVYLCASSLTEQSSYEQYFGPGTRLTVT.

The chain couples TRBV4-2 to TRBJ2-7; no firm D call. The V end lost 1 base, the J end lost 3 bases, and 13 bases lay between the germline ends. The CDR3 sequence is 15 residues long. Per the germline V gene, CDR1 is LGHNA and CDR2 is YNFKEQ. The CDR3 nucleotides are TGTGCCAGCAGCCAAGTCGGAGTGATTGGCTACGAGCAGTACTTC. Amino acid sequence: CASSQVGVIGYEQYF.

This clonotype was detected only once. This sequence joins TRBV2 and TRBJ1-1, with 9 bases matching TRBD1. Germline loops: CDR1 SNHLY, CDR2 FYNNEI. The CDR3 runs to 16 residues. Losses at the gene ends were 7 bases for V and 6 bases for J; bases not matched to a gene: 15. CDR3 amino acids: CASIPGQGGFGAEAFF. The CDR3 DNA reads TGTGCCAGCATCCCGGGACAGGGAGGGTTTGGGGCTGAAGCTTTCTTT.

This clonotype has at least ten counts. This rearrangement joins TRBV28 to TRBJ2-7, with D hard to call. CDR1 and CDR2 (germline): MDHEN, SYDVKM. Trimming stripped 4 bases from V and 3 bases from J, with 10 bases between. The CDR3 extends over 13 amino acids. The CDR3 is CASSSGPNYEQYF. CDR3 nucleotide sequence: TGTGCCAGCAGTTCCGGGCCAAACTACGAGCAGTACTTC.

This clonotype came up a few times. This rearrangement joins TRBV12-3 or TRBV12-4 to TRBJ2-5; no clear D. This CDR3 has 15 amino acids. V shed 2 bases and J shed 4 bases, with 14 bases lying between them. For the CDR3, the DNA is TGTGCCAGCAGTTTAAAAAGGGTCTTCGGAGAGACCCAGTACTTC. It translates to CASSLKRVFGETQYF.

There are many counts of this clonotype. This chain connects TRBV19 to TRBJ2-2, with no clear D. From germline, CDR1 is LNHDA and CDR2 SQIVND (reference sequence). The V end was cut by 4 bases, the J end by 3 bases, with 12 bases between. CDR3 length equals 15 residues. CDR3 sequence (DNA): TGTGCCAGTAGTACAATCGGGCTCGACACCGGGGAGCTGTTTTTT. Translating it yields CASSTIGLDTGELFF. Combining the CDR3 with reference TRBV19 and TRBJ2-2 gives the whole variable domain DGGITQSPKYLFRKEGQNVTLSCEQNLNHDAMYWYRQDPGQGLRLIYYSQIVNDFQKGDIAEGYSVSREKKESFPLTVTSAQKNPTAFYLCASSTIGLDTGELFFGEGSRLTVL.

This clonotype was seen more than once but under ten times. This chain links TRBV11-2 with TRBJ2-1; 14 bases fit TRBD2. V dropped 0 bases and J dropped 10; count of bases not matched to a gene: 11. Germline V lookup: CDR1 SGHAT, CDR2 FQNNGV. The CDR3 runs 18 residues. CDR3 loop: CASSLDTAGLAGVGEQFF. In DNA form, the CDR3 reads TGTGCCAGCAGCTTAGATACTGCGGGACTAGCGGGAGTCGGGGAGCAGTTCTTC. The full variable domain, completed using reference TRBV11-2 and TRBJ2-1, is EAGVAQSPRYKIIEKRQSVAFWCNPISGHATLYWYQQILGQGPKLLIQFQNNGVVDDSQLPKDRFSAERLKGVDSTLKIQPAKLEDSAVYLCASSLDTAGLAGVGEQFFGPGTRLTVL.

The CDR3 nucleotides read TGCAGCGTTGAGGAGACAGGGAGCAATCAGCCCCAGCATTTT. The encoded protein is CSVEETGSNQPQHF. The chain couples TRBV29-1 to TRBJ1-5; 7 bases fit TRBD1. In germline, CDR1 is SQVTM, CDR2 ANQGSEA. The J segment lost 1 base and the V segment lost 3 bases, leaving 3 bases of the junction unmatched. The CDR3 is 14 residues long.

This chain connects TRBV7-9 to TRBJ2-1; TRBD2 is a possible D gene (6 bases). Germline V gives CDR1 SEHNR, CDR2 FQNEAQ (reference sequence). This CDR3 has 15 residues. Trimming cost V 4 bases and J 3 bases, with 13 bases left between them. The CDR3 region is CASSSGTFNYNEQFF. CDR3 nucleotides: TGTGCCAGCAGCTCCGGGACTTTTAACTACAATGAGCAGTTCTTC.

This clonotype appeared a few times. This chain joins TRBV12-3 or TRBV12-4 and TRBJ2-3; tentative D call: TRBD1 (6 bases). There are 12 residues in the CDR3. In DNA form, the CDR3 reads TGTGAAGTGACAGGATGGGTAGATACGCAGTATTTT. Encoded protein: CEVTGWVDTQYF.

The V gene is TRBV5-1, the J gene TRBJ2-1; 7 bases fit TRBD2. Germline V gives CDR1 SGHRS, CDR2 YFSETQ. V lost 3 bases and J lost 7; bases outside the gene matches: 10. The CDR3 contains 15 residues. CDR3: CASSSGRGGLNEQFF. Written as DNA, the CDR3 is TGCGCCAGCAGCTCCGGGCGGGGAGGGCTGAATGAGCAGTTCTTC.